Presented here are 19 T cell receptor beta chains from one specimen sequenced in a study of Graves' ophthalmopathy and Graves' hyperthyroidism. Using RNA transcripts, the TCR beta CDR3 regions were amplified. Scientists carried out first-round RT-PCR using HTBI primers and then a second-round multiplex PCR. A single record per CDR3 protein comes from TCRdb applying MiXCR to the multiplex PCR reads. The table includes 240,000 or so distinct CDR3 sequences, approximately 42% detected once. The sample comprised peripheral blood. The receptors derive from an adult man with Graves' ophthalmopathy.

The rearrangement uses TRBV5-1 and TRBJ1-1; D call uncertain. The germline V gene has CDR1 SGHRS and CDR2 YFSETQ. This CDR3 is 14 amino acids long. Trimming removed 1 base at V and 3 bases at J, with 10 bases between. The CDR3 is CASSLIGVDTEAFF. CDR3 bases: TGCGCCAGCAGCTTGATTGGCGTAGACACTGAAGCTTTCTTT.

This clonotype showed up just once. The CDR3 coding sequence is TGTGCCAGCAGCGGGGGGGACGGAGTCTCCTACGAGCAGTACTTC. This gives the protein CASSGGDGVSYEQYF. This sequence joins TRBV5-4 and TRBJ2-7, with 7 bases lining up with TRBD2. The germline gives CDR1 SGHNT, CDR2 YYREEE (reference sequence). Trimming took 4 bases from V and 0 from J; bases not matched to a gene: 7. The CDR3 length is 15 residues.

The CDR3 loop reads CSQARGQAYGYTF. In DNA form, the CDR3 reads TGCAGCCAAGCCCGGGGACAGGCCTATGGCTACACCTTC. This rearrangement joins TRBV29-1 to TRBJ1-2; 8 nucleotides align to TRBD1. After removal of 8 bases from V and 4 bases from J, the junction contained 9 bases not matched to a gene. The CDR3 length is 13 residues. CDR1 and CDR2 from the germline V gene are SQVTM and ANQGSEA.

This clonotype has a handful of counts. V gene TRBV7-2 combines with J gene TRBJ2-7; 7 bases align to TRBD2. Germline V gene data show CDR1 as SGHTA and CDR2 as FQGNSA. The V gene end was trimmed by 3 bases and the J gene end by 2 bases; junction bases not matched to a gene: 7. This CDR3 contains 15 residues. CDR3 residues: CASSFSAGVAYEQYF. The CDR3 region has the DNA TGTGCCAGCAGCTTTAGCGCGGGGGTTGCCTACGAGCAGTACTTC.

The chain joins TRBV5-6 to TRBJ2-6; 11 bases are a match to TRBD1. The CDR3 sequence is 20 residues long. Per germline, CDR1 SGHDT and CDR2 YYEEEE. J gave up 0 bases and V 4 bases, and 12 bases lay outside the gene matches. The DNA for the CDR3 is TGTGCCAGCAGCCTAAACCGGGACAGGGGGTTGCTCTCTGGGGCCAACGTCCTGACTTTC. Protein sequence: CASSLNRDRGLLSGANVLTF.

The rearrangement uses TRBV14 and TRBJ1-2; maybe TRBD1 (6 bases). CDR3 length: 15 residues. V lost 1 base and J 2 bases, leaving 11 bases between the germline ends. The germline V gene encodes CDR1 SGHDN and CDR2 FVKESK. The CDR3 spells CASSQAGTGNYGYTF. The CDR3 coding sequence is TGTGCCAGCAGCCAAGCGGGAACAGGGAACTATGGCTACACCTTC.

Of note for this clonotype: Germline is not matched at one junction end, which may reflect a read error. The chain combines TRBV7-9 with TRBJ2-3; D is ambiguous. Germline loops: CDR1 SEHNR, CDR2 FQNEAQ (reference sequence). The CDR3 is 14 amino acids. This CDR3 is CASSLTAATDAFNF. As DNA, the CDR3 is TGTGCCAGCAGCTTAACGGCAGCGACCGATGCCTTTAATTTT.

This clonotype came up a few times. The gene calls are TRBV5-5 and TRBJ2-5; D tentatively reads TRBD1 or TRBD2 (7 bases each). V gave up 7 bases and J gave up 5 bases, with 21 bases separating them. This CDR3 contains 15 residues. CDR1 and CDR2 from the germline V gene are SGHKS and YYEKEE (reference sequence). For the CDR3, the DNA is TGTGCCAGCGGTCCCCAGGGGGAGGGCCCTGAGACCCAGTACTTC. This translates into CASGPQGEGPETQYF.

This clonotype was recorded once. DNA for the CDR3: TGTGCCAGCAGCTTAGGCGGGAGGGCCAACGTCCTGACTTTC. Protein: CASSLGGRANVLTF. V usage is TRBV7-9 and J usage is TRBJ2-6, with D possibly being TRBD2 (6 bases). Germline loops: CDR1 SEHNR, CDR2 FQNEAQ (reference sequence). Trimming removed 1 base from V and 5 bases from J, with 6 bases in between. This CDR3 spans 14 amino acids.

The V and J genes are TRBV20-1 and TRBJ1-2; 8 bases are shared with TRBD1. The CDR3 has 13 residues. V was clipped by 0 bases and J by 6 bases; unmatched bases: 3. Germline lookup yields CDR1 DFQATT and CDR2 SNEGSKA (reference sequence). CDR3: CSARDYRGDGYTF. The CDR3 nucleotides read TGCAGTGCTAGAGATTACAGGGGGGATGGCTACACCTTC.

The chain's CDR3 is CASSGINTGELFF. In nucleotides, the CDR3 is TGTGCCAGCAGCGGGATTAACACCGGGGAGCTGTTTTTT. The chain employs TRBV7-9 and TRBJ2-2; D is undetermined. Trimming removed 5 bases at V and 2 bases at J, with 6 bases between. The CDR3 length is 13 residues. Germline V gives CDR1 SEHNR, CDR2 FQNEAQ (reference sequence).

The chain carries TRBV10-3 and TRBJ2-7; D may be TRBD1 or TRBD2 (6 bases each). Germline lookup yields CDR1 ENHRY and CDR2 SYGVKD. The V end lost 3 bases, the J end lost 7 bases, and 10 bases lay between the germline ends. The CDR3 is 12 amino acids. The CDR3 DNA sequence: TGTGCCATCAGTGAAAGGAGGGGGGAGCAGTACTTC. This translates into CAISERRGEQYF.

There are many counts of this clonotype. This chain connects TRBV5-5 to TRBJ2-2, with D tentatively TRBD1 (6 bases). CDR1 is SGHKS and CDR2 is YYEKEE in the germline V gene (reference sequence). This CDR3 region has 14 residues. V lost 4 bases to trimming and J lost 5 bases, with 12 bases between them. The CDR3 region is CASSPDRVTGELFF. CDR3 DNA: TGTGCCAGCAGCCCGGACAGAGTAACCGGGGAGCTGTTTTTT.

This chain links TRBV7-3 with TRBJ2-5; D remains unclear. Between the trimmed V and J ends, which lost 3 bases and 3 bases, there was a span of 17 bases. There are 16 residues in the CDR3. Germline loops: CDR1 SGHTA, CDR2 FQGTGA. CDR3: CASSFTAPGTEETQYF. Here the CDR3 DNA reads TGTGCCAGCAGCTTCACGGCACCCGGCACAGAAGAGACCCAGTACTTC.

The CDR3 here is CASSLQASSYGYTF. The CDR3 DNA sequence: TGTGCCAGCAGCCTCCAGGCCAGTTCCTATGGCTACACCTTC. This rearrangement joins TRBV13 to TRBJ1-2; D is unresolved. Germline-derived CDR1 and CDR2 are PRHDT and FYEKMQ (reference sequence). CDR3 length: 14 amino acids. The V end lost 5 bases, the J end lost 4 bases, and 14 bases lay between the germline ends.

The rearrangement links TRBV6-5 to TRBJ1-2, with D maybe TRBD1 (5 bases). The CDR3 length is 16 residues. Per the germline V gene, CDR1 is MNHEY and CDR2 is SVGAGI. V shed 7 bases and J shed 1 base, with 19 bases lying between them. Written as DNA, the CDR3 is TGTGCCAGCATCCCCCTATGGGGGGGGTTTAACTATGGCTACACCTTC. As protein: CASIPLWGGFNYGYTF.

This clonotype was counted between two and nine times. The J gene is TRBJ2-5, the V gene TRBV11-1; D tentatively fits TRBD1 or TRBD2 (6 bases each). Germline loops: CDR1 SGHAT, CDR2 FQDESV (reference sequence). The CDR3 is made up of 18 amino acids. Trimming stripped 5 bases from V and 2 bases from J, with 24 bases between. CDR3 coding DNA: TGTGCCAGCAGCCCAAACACCCGAGCCGGAGGGGGGCAAGAGACCCAGTACTTC. As protein: CASSPNTRAGGGQETQYF.

V usage is TRBV20-1 and J usage is TRBJ1-2; tentatively, D is TRBD1 (6 bases). Germline V gene lookup returns CDR1 DFQATT and CDR2 SNEGSKA (reference sequence). The V and J ends lost 5 bases and 7 bases respectively, with 23 bases between them. The CDR3 length is 15 residues. The CDR3 reads CSAAPGASGAVGYTF. CDR3 DNA sequence: TGCAGTGCTGCTCCGGGGGCGAGTGGGGCGGTTGGCTACACCTTC.

The chain links TRBV29-1 to TRBJ2-3; 9 bases match TRBD2. This CDR3 comprises 16 residues. The ends lost 3 bases at V and 5 bases at J; junction bases unmatched: 12. The germline V gene encodes CDR1 SQVTM and CDR2 ANQGSEA. The CDR3 nucleotides read TGCAGCGTTGAGTATAGCGGGGGATCTCAAGGAGATACGCAGTATTTT. It encodes CSVEYSGGSQGDTQYF.